These 13 T cell receptor beta chains came from one sample sequenced in a study of cytomegalovirus exposure and HLA in healthy donors. PCR used 60 Vbeta primers and 13 Jbeta primers. Profiling relied on immunoSEQ multiplex PCR, and the TCRdb table lists in-frame clones only, not all of them. Of 130,000 or so clones in the sample, more than 65% were seen once. Sequencing was performed on PBMCs. These receptors originate from a woman aged 18-29 years in good health and CMV-seronegative.

The CDR3 nucleotides read TGCGCCAGCAGCTTGGGCCAGGGGTCCGGCTACACCTTC. As protein: CASSLGQGSGYTF. The chain employs TRBV5-1 and TRBJ1-2; possible D gene TRBD1, 6 bases. Looked up from germline, CDR1 is SGHRS and CDR2 is YFSETQ. This CDR3 spans 13 amino acids. Trimming left V 0 bases short and J 8 bases short, with 11 bases between.

On this clone: This sample also contains other DNA sequences that code for the same CDR3. V usage is TRBV6-5 and J usage is TRBJ1-2; D is uncertain. The germline CDR1 and CDR2 sequences are MNHEY and SVGAGI. V was pared by 6 bases and J by 4 bases, with 12 bases between. This CDR3 is 13 amino acids long. CDR3 loop: CASSPEGIYGYTF. The CDR3 region has the DNA TGTGCCAGCAGCCCGGAGGGTATCTATGGCTACACCTTC.

This clone was seen a single time. The chain has TRBV5-1 and TRBJ1-2; TRBD1 matches at 7 bases. Looked up from germline, CDR1 is SGHRS and CDR2 is YFSETQ. This CDR3 has 14 amino acids. The ends lost 0 bases at V and 6 bases at J; junction bases unmatched: 5. The CDR3 bases are TGCGCCAGCAGCTTGGTAGGGGGCCTCCATGGCTACACCTTC. Residues: CASSLVGGLHGYTF.

This clone was seen a single time. CDR3 residues: CASSQDARGGYTF. In nucleotides, the CDR3 is TGTGCCAGCAGCCAAGACGCACGGGGTGGCTACACCTTC. V is TRBV14 and J is TRBJ1-2; D call uncertain. V gave up 0 bases and J gave up 7 bases, with 9 bases separating them. The germline CDR1 and CDR2 sequences are SGHDN and FVKESK. This CDR3 is built from 13 residues.

This chain uses TRBV9 with TRBJ2-3; 12 bases line up with TRBD2. The CDR3 covers 16 residues. Germline V CDR1 and CDR2: SGDLS, YYNGEE. The V and J ends lost 7 bases and 2 bases, in that order; junction bases with no gene match: 8. The CDR3 region is CASGRLAGASTDTQYF. DNA of the CDR3: TGTGCCAGCGGAAGACTAGCGGGAGCTTCCACAGATACGCAGTATTTT.

In regard to this clone: Distinct nucleotide sequences in the sample also encode this CDR3. The chain links TRBV2 to TRBJ1-1, with D possibly TRBD1 on 5 matching bases. V was clipped by 6 bases and J by 0 bases, with 8 bases between them. Germline assignment: CDR1 SNHLY and CDR2 FYNNEI. The CDR3 covers 13 residues. DNA of the CDR3: TGTGCCAGCAGAGGGGACTTGAACACTGAAGCTTTCTTT. Encoded protein: CASRGDLNTEAFF.

CDR3 sequence (DNA): TGTGCCAGCAGTCCCTCGGGGAGCGGTGCCGGGGAGACCCAGTACTTC. Its translation is CASSPSGSGAGETQYF. The chain is built from TRBV11-2 and TRBJ2-5, with D possibly being TRBD2 (5 bases). CDR1 is SGHAT and CDR2 is FQNNGV in the germline V gene. Trimming removed 6 bases at V and 5 bases at J, with 22 bases between. The CDR3 is 16 amino acids.

This chain uses TRBV18 with TRBJ1-1; D gene uncertain. The germline CDR1 and CDR2 sequences are KGHSH and LQKENI. The CDR3 runs to 12 residues. V was pared by 3 bases and J by 5 bases, with 7 bases between. The CDR3 DNA is TGTGCCAGCTCACCCCTATCTACTGAAGCTTTCTTT. Translated, it gives CASSPLSTEAFF.

The V gene is TRBV11-1, the J gene TRBJ2-1; D is possibly TRBD2 (6 bases). CDR3 length: 15 amino acids. The germline gives CDR1 SGHAT, CDR2 FQDESV (reference sequence). V was pared by 2 bases and J by 3 bases, with 11 bases between. CDR3 region: CASSLSGDYYNEQFF. The CDR3 coding sequence is TGTGCCAGCAGCTTATCGGGGGATTACTACAATGAGCAGTTCTTC.

The rearrangement uses TRBV10-3 and TRBJ1-2; D unresolved. The CDR3 consists of 16 residues. Germline CDR1 reads ENHRY; CDR2 reads SYGVKD. V lost 3 bases and J 4 bases, leaving 18 bases between the germline ends. The CDR3 nucleotides read TGTGCCATCAGTGAAACTAGGGCATTTCCCAGCTATGGCTACACCTTC. Translated: CAISETRAFPSYGYTF.

The chain is built from TRBV10-2 and TRBJ2-1, with TRBD1 as a possible D gene (5 bases). The germline V and J ends were trimmed by 1 base and 1 base, with 8 bases remaining between them. This CDR3 region has 15 residues. Germline V gives CDR1 WSHSY, CDR2 SAAADI. The CDR3 is CASSEWQGSYNEQFF. CDR3 in DNA: TGCGCCAGCAGTGAGTGGCAGGGATCCTACAATGAGCAGTTCTTC.

This clone was picked up one time. The chain recombines TRBV7-8 with TRBJ2-5; D is possibly TRBD2 (5 bases). The CDR3 runs 15 residues. Germline V gene lookup returns CDR1 SGHVS and CDR2 FQNEAQ. Trimming removed 1 base at V and 2 bases at J, with 11 bases between. The CDR3: CASSLDYRGQETQYF. The DNA of the CDR3 is TGTGCCAGCAGCTTAGATTACAGAGGGCAAGAGACCCAGTACTTC. Combining the CDR3 with reference TRBV7-8 and TRBJ2-5 gives the whole variable domain GAGVSQSPRYKVAKRGQDVALRCDPISGHVSLFWYQQALGQGPEFLTYFQNEAQLDKSGLPSDRFFAERPEGSVSTLKIQRTQQEDSAVYLCASSLDYRGQETQYFGPGTRLLVL.

The V and J genes are TRBV7-2 and TRBJ1-5; 7 bases align to TRBD1. V lost 6 bases and J lost 4; bases outside the gene matches: 3. The V gene's germline CDR1 is SGHTA and CDR2 FQGNSA. There are 13 residues in the CDR3. The CDR3 here is CASRQTGNQPQHF. CDR3 nucleotides: TGTGCCAGCAGGCAGACAGGGAATCAGCCCCAGCATTTT.